A selection of T cell receptor beta chains follows, all from one sample in a study of human T cells and chemical hapten exposure. TCRdb reprocessed the RACE reads with MiXCR, giving one entry per CDR3 protein. This table holds 110,000 to 150,000 distinct CDR3 sequences, about 10% found once. The sample in question was whole blood, obtained in connection with sensitization to the hapten diphenylcyclopropenone (DPC). Receptors were obtained from a woman in her fifties or sixties with alopecia areata. Some clones in this sample may be carry-over from other donors' samples. Both conserved end residues are part of each CDR3. The order of the fields is CDR3 protein, V gene, J gene.

CDR3aa: CAWRPGLAGNEQYF
v_gene: TRBV30
j_gene: TRBJ2-7

CDR3aa: CSAREPGGVKETQYF
v_gene: TRBV20-1
j_gene: TRBJ2-5

CDR3aa: CASTGGGFASLFF
v_gene: TRBV7-9
j_gene: TRBJ2-2

CDR3aa: CASSYNLWTEAFF
v_gene: TRBV6-5
j_gene: TRBJ1-1

CDR3aa: CASSLGHPGAEQFF
v_gene: TRBV28
j_gene: TRBJ2-1

CDR3aa: CASTLRGATGELFF
v_gene: TRBV12-3/TRBV12-4
j_gene: TRBJ2-2

CDR3aa: CASTRTGQETQYF
v_gene: TRBV5-1
j_gene: TRBJ2-5

CDR3aa: CSVGPSSYEQYF
v_gene: TRBV29-1
j_gene: TRBJ2-7

CDR3aa: CASTRTSGKNNEQFF
v_gene: TRBV11-2
j_gene: TRBJ2-1

CDR3aa: CASSFLSAILYEQYF
v_gene: TRBV28
j_gene: TRBJ2-7

CDR3aa: CASRPPGRLQFF
v_gene: TRBV19
j_gene: TRBJ2-1

CDR3aa: CSAAGLDGYEQYF
v_gene: TRBV20-1
j_gene: TRBJ2-7

CDR3aa: CASSQDEGDGSTEAFF
v_gene: TRBV18
j_gene: TRBJ1-1

CDR3aa: CASSLVSSGTETQYF
v_gene: TRBV7-2
j_gene: TRBJ2-5

CDR3aa: CSAPKREGLYNEQFF
v_gene: TRBV29-1
j_gene: TRBJ2-1

CDR3aa: CASSEATNMGQPNLNTEAFF
v_gene: TRBV6-1
j_gene: TRBJ1-1

CDR3aa: CASSPFRGPQGADTQYF
v_gene: TRBV11-2
j_gene: TRBJ2-3

CDR3aa: CASSSSDSYEQYF
v_gene: TRBV6-5
j_gene: TRBJ2-7

CDR3aa: CASSSVGLAANNEQFF
v_gene: TRBV11-2
j_gene: TRBJ2-1

CDR3aa: CASSPKTISTTIEQFF
v_gene: TRBV18
j_gene: TRBJ2-1

CDR3aa: CASIPQGFSSYNEQFF
v_gene: TRBV11-2
j_gene: TRBJ2-1

CDR3aa: CSGGQGFHEQYF
v_gene: TRBV29-1
j_gene: TRBJ2-7

CDR3aa: CASTSGRDTQYF
v_gene: TRBV7-2
j_gene: TRBJ2-3

CDR3aa: CSARDPNVNTEAFF
v_gene: TRBV20-1
j_gene: TRBJ1-1

CDR3aa: CASSPVPRRDTQYF
v_gene: TRBV28
j_gene: TRBJ2-3

CDR3aa: CASEFLNTGELFF
v_gene: TRBV7-6
j_gene: TRBJ2-2

CDR3aa: CASSQEGRQGWEKLFF
v_gene: TRBV4-3
j_gene: TRBJ1-4

CDR3aa: CASSVAGDRTSYNEQFF
v_gene: TRBV9
j_gene: TRBJ2-1

CDR3aa: CASSLLYRSYTEAFF
v_gene: TRBV6-5
j_gene: TRBJ1-1

CDR3aa: CSASGQGPYNEQFF
v_gene: TRBV20-1
j_gene: TRBJ2-1

CDR3aa: CASSFGINYGYTF
v_gene: TRBV12-3/TRBV12-4
j_gene: TRBJ1-2

CDR3aa: CAWNQGARNTEAFF
v_gene: TRBV30
j_gene: TRBJ1-1

CDR3aa: CASSSPGPSGVGELFF
v_gene: TRBV7-3
j_gene: TRBJ2-2

CDR3aa: CASSPKAVGGEQFF
v_gene: TRBV19
j_gene: TRBJ2-1

CDR3aa: CSVAGSQGEKLFF
v_gene: TRBV29-1
j_gene: TRBJ1-4

CDR3aa: CASSPRGREGTDTQYF
v_gene: TRBV9
j_gene: TRBJ2-3

CDR3aa: CASNGVDTGELFF
v_gene: TRBV5-5
j_gene: TRBJ2-2

CDR3aa: CASRPGCNEQYF
v_gene: TRBV3-1
j_gene: TRBJ2-7

CDR3aa: CASRDRSYGYTF
v_gene: TRBV6-2/TRBV6-3
j_gene: TRBJ1-2